The rows below give T cell receptor beta chains drawn from one sample of a study of CD8 T cells in ankylosing spondylitis. MiXCR was run by TCRdb on the 5' RACE reads, yielding one entry per CDR3 protein. The profile shows hundreds of thousands of distinct CDR3 sequences, more than 20% of them singletons. Sample: blood, either unsorted or a sorted T cell fraction (not recorded which). The source of these receptors is a male donor with ankylosing spondylitis or in good health (not recorded which). The CDR3 runs from the conserved cysteine through the conserved F or W. The order of the fields is clone size, CDR3 length, V gene, J gene, D gene, CDR3 protein, CDR3 DNA. The D gene is left open where the match is weak. Size tells how often a clone was seen (once, few, many) or the class of an expanded clone, and some rows leave it out.

-,18,TRBV28,TRBJ2-1,TRBD2,CASSLSRLAGGRFGEQFF,TGTGCCAGCAGTTTATCGCGACTAGCGGGGGGACGTTTTGGTGAGCAGTTCTTC
few,14,TRBV6-1,TRBJ2-2,-,CASIPKENTGELFF,TGTGCCAGCATCCCTAAAGAGAACACCGGGGAGCTGTTTTTT
-,16,TRBV7-9,TRBJ2-3,-,CASSPVVAASTDTQYF,TGTGCCAGCAGCCCAGTAGTGGCGGCAAGCACAGATACGCAGTATTTT
-,17,TRBV4-1,TRBJ2-2,TRBD2,CASSQVPSGGYTGELFF,TGCGCCAGCAGCCAAGTTCCTAGCGGGGGGTACACCGGGGAGCTGTTTTTT
few,15,TRBV20-1,TRBJ2-3,TRBD1,CSAPDTGGGADTQYF,TGCAGTGCTCCCGACACAGGGGGCGGCGCAGATACGCAGTATTTT
few,16,TRBV6-5,TRBJ2-1,TRBD2,CASSYETSGGALEQFF,TGTGCCAGCAGTTACGAGACTAGCGGGGGGGCACTTGAGCAGTTCTTC
-,16,TRBV5-6,TRBJ2-7,-,CASSLLRAFRSYEQYF,TGTGCCAGCAGCTTATTAAGGGCGTTTAGGTCCTACGAGCAGTACTTC
-,18,TRBV11-2,TRBJ2-5,-,CASSLDIGGGRFQETQYF,TGTGCCAGCAGCTTAGATATCGGGGGCGGTCGCTTTCAAGAGACCCAGTACTTC
-,16,TRBV6-5,TRBJ2-1,-,CASSYGTGTSYNEQFF,TGTGCCAGCAGTTACGGTACTGGTACCTCCTACAATGAGCAGTTCTTC
few,12,TRBV29-1,TRBJ2-2,TRBD2,CSGLAATGELFF,TGCAGCGGGCTAGCGGCCACCGGGGAGCTGTTTTTT
-,15,TRBV4-1,TRBJ2-7,TRBD2,CASSQLAGASYEQYF,TGCGCCAGCAGCCAGTTAGCGGGGGCCTCCTACGAGCAGTACTTC
many,17,TRBV4-2,TRBJ2-1,TRBD2,CASSQELAGGPLDEQFF,TGTGCCAGCAGCCAAGAGTTAGCGGGGGGGCCTCTGGATGAGCAGTTCTTC
few,16,TRBV14,TRBJ2-5,-,CACSQGTPGLQETQYF,TGTGCCTGCAGCCAAGGGACCCCGGGACTCCAAGAGACCCAGTACTTC
-,11,TRBV20-1,TRBJ1-6,-,CSAKNNSPLHF,TGCAGTGCTAAGAATAATTCACCCCTCCACTTT
few,13,TRBV29-1,TRBJ2-7,-,CSVEIPGNYEQYF,TGCAGCGTTGAAATACCTGGGAACTACGAGCAGTACTTC
many,12,TRBV10-3,TRBJ1-2,-,CAISESSVGYTF,TGTGCCATCAGTGAGTCTTCAGTTGGCTACACCTTC
-,15,TRBV4-1,TRBJ2-5,-,CASSQERRLEGTQYF,TGCGCCAGCAGCCAAGAGAGGAGGTTAGAGGGGACCCAGTACTTC
-,13,TRBV4-1,TRBJ1-1,-,CASSQEGATTAFF,TGCGCCAGCAGCCAAGAGGGGGCGACGACAGCTTTCTTT
-,16,TRBV4-1,TRBJ2-7,-,CASSQGEQGLSYEQYF,TGCGCCAGCAGCCAGGGAGAACAGGGCCTCTCCTACGAGCAGTACTTC
few,12,TRBV7-9,TRBJ2-1,-,CAGGGQYNEQFF,TGTGCCGGGGGGGGGCAGTACAATGAGCAGTTCTTC
few,14,TRBV27,TRBJ2-1,TRBD2,CASSPLPGGTEQFF,TGTGCCAGCAGCCCCCTCCCGGGGGGTACTGAGCAGTTCTTC
few,17,TRBV28,TRBJ2-2,-,CASSLGSVGLNTGELFF,TGTGCCAGCAGTTTAGGGTCAGTAGGCTTGAACACCGGGGAGCTGTTTTTT
-,15,TRBV12-3/TRBV12-4,TRBJ1-2,TRBD1,CASSLGRGPWYGYTF,TGTGCCAGCAGTTTAGGTAGGGGGCCCTGGTATGGCTACACCTTC
few,13,TRBV28,TRBJ2-1,TRBD2,CASRGEGNNEQFF,TGTGCCAGCCGGGGGGAGGGAAACAATGAGCAGTTCTTC
-,16,TRBV10-3,TRBJ2-1,TRBD1,CAISDSGTGVYNEQFF,TGTGCCATCAGTGACTCCGGGACAGGGGTTTACAATGAGCAGTTCTTC
-,15,TRBV4-1,TRBJ1-6,-,CASSQDEAPNSPLHF,TGCGCCAGCAGCCAAGATGAGGCACCGAATTCACCCCTCCACTTT
few,17,TRBV27,TRBJ2-3,TRBD2,CASSLASLAGGADTQYF,TGTGCCAGCAGTTTAGCCTCACTAGCGGGGGGCGCAGATACGCAGTATTTT
-,15,TRBV12-3/TRBV12-4,TRBJ2-3,-,CASSLLIPSTDTQYF,TGTGCCAGCAGTTTACTCATACCTAGCACAGATACGCAGTATTTT
few,13,TRBV24-1,TRBJ2-3,-,CATSDPLSDTQYF,TGTGCCACCAGTGACCCCTTATCTGATACGCAGTATTTT
many,14,TRBV12-3/TRBV12-4,TRBJ1-3,TRBD1,CASRDGQGRNTIYF,TGTGCCAGCAGAGACGGACAGGGGAGAAACACCATATATTTT
-,12,TRBV10-3,TRBJ1-2,-,CAIPHEVFGYTF,TGTGCCATCCCCCACGAGGTCTTTGGCTACACCTTC
many,15,TRBV27,TRBJ2-7,-,CAIAQNGESSYEQYF,TGTGCCATAGCCCAAAACGGGGAGAGCTCCTACGAGCAGTACTTC
-,12,TRBV12-3/TRBV12-4,TRBJ2-2,-,CASFGLTGELFF,TGTGCCAGCTTCGGGCTCACCGGGGAGCTGTTTTTT
-,16,TRBV7-3,TRBJ2-2,TRBD1,CASSQPGQGPTGELFF,TGTGCCAGCAGCCAACCGGGACAGGGACCCACCGGGGAGCTGTTTTTT
few,11,TRBV28,TRBJ2-1,-,CASSTSWGQFF,TGTGCCAGCAGTACCAGTTGGGGGCAGTTCTTC
-,12,TRBV9,TRBJ2-2,-,CASSVAGGELFF,TGTGCCAGCAGCGTAGCGGGCGGGGAGCTGTTTTTT
few,17,TRBV29-1,TRBJ2-7,TRBD2,CSVVGHQTSGVIYEQYF,TGCAGCGTTGTTGGGCATCAGACTAGCGGGGTCATCTACGAGCAGTACTTC
few,13,TRBV15,TRBJ1-2,-,CATSQGLFYGYTF,TGTGCCACCAGCCAAGGGTTATTCTATGGCTACACCTTC
-,16,TRBV27,TRBJ2-7,TRBD1,CASSLTGGFAGNEQYF,TGTGCCAGCAGTTTAACAGGGGGCTTCGCCGGGAACGAGCAGTACTTC
few,12,TRBV7-9,TRBJ2-1,-,CASSLQRIEQFF,TGTGCCAGCAGCTTGCAGCGCATTGAGCAGTTCTTC
-,16,TRBV3-1,TRBJ2-3,TRBD2,CASSDGTTFAGDTQYF,TGTGCCAGCAGCGACGGGACTACCTTTGCGGGAGATACGCAGTATTTT
few,15,TRBV11-2,TRBJ1-2,-,CASSLLYGNNYGYTF,TGTGCCAGCAGCTTACTTTACGGGAATAACTATGGCTACACCTTC
-,15,TRBV6-1,TRBJ1-5,-,CASSEGPRTGQPQHF,TGTGCCAGCAGTGAAGGTCCCAGAACAGGACAGCCCCAGCATTTT
few,15,TRBV25-1,TRBJ2-2,-,CASSWGLSSTGELFF,TGTGCCAGCAGTTGGGGACTCTCCTCCACCGGGGAGCTGTTTTTT